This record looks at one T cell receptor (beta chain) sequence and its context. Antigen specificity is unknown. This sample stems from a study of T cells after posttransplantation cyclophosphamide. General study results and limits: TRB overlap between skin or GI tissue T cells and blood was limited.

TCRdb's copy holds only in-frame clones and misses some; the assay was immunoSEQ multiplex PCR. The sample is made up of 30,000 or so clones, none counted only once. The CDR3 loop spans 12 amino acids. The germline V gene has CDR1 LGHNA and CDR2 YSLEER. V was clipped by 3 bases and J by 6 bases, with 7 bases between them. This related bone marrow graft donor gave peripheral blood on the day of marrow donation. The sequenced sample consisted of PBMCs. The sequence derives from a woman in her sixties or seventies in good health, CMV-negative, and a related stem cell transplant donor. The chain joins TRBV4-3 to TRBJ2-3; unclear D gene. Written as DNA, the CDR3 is TGCGCCAGCAGCCATGATCGGGATACGCAGTATTTT. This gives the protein CASSHDRDTQYF.